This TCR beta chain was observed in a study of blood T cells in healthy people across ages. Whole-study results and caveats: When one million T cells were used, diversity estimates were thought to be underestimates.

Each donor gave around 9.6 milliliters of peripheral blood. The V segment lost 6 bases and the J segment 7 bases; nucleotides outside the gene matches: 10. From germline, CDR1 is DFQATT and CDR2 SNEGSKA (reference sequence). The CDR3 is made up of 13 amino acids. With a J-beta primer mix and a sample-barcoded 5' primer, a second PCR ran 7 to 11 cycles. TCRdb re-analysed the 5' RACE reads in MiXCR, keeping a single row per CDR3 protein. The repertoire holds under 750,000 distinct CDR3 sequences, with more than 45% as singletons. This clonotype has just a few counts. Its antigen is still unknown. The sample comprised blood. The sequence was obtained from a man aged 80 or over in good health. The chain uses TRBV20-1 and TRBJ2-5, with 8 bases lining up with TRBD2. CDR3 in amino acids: CSAGGGSSGTQYF. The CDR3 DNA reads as TGCAGTGCAGGCGGGGGGTCCTCCGGGACCCAGTACTTC.